This T cell receptor beta chain was found in a study of cytomegalovirus exposure and HLA in healthy donors. Study-wide context: Researchers previously reported finding about 110 million unique TCR beta sequences from 170 million or so T cells. Findings and limits, study-wide: A later analysis reportedly found fewer N-insertions in an Asian-associated ancestry cluster than the roughly 670-donor mean. In vitro confirmation showed three CMV-associated chains to be CMV antigen specific.

A note on this clone: The antigen is not known.

There are 18 residues in the CDR3. Germline CDR1 reads MGHRA; CDR2 reads YSYEKL. The V segment lost 0 bases and the J segment 0 bases; nucleotides outside the gene matches: 4. It was with 60 Vbeta and 13 Jbeta primers that the PCR ran. The data were produced by immunoSEQ multiplex PCR, yet TCRdb's version contains in-frame clones alone and is incomplete. The sample holds approximately 69,000 clones, about three quarters seen once. Sequencing used PBMCs. This receptor was taken from a young man in good health and CMV-seronegative. The rearrangement links TRBV4-1 to TRBJ2-1; TRBD2 aligns across 11 bases. Here the CDR3 reads CASSQETSGASSYNEQFF. The DNA for the CDR3 is TGCGCCAGCAGCCAAGAGACTAGCGGGGCCTCCTCCTACAATGAGCAGTTCTTC.